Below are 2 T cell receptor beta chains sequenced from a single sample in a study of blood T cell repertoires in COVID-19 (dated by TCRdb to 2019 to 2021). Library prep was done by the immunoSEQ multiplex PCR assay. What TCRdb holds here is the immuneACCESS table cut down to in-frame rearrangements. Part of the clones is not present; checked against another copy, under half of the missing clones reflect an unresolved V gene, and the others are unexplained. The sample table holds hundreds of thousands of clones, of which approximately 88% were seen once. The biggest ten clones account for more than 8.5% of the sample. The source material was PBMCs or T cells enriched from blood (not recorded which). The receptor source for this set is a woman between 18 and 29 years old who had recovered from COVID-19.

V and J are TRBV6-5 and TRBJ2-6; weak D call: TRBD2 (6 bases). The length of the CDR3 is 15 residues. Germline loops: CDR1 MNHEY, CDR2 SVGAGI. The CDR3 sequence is CVAGNSPSGANVLTF. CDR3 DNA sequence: TGTGTCGCGGGGAACAGCCCATCTGGGGCCAACGTCCTGACTTTC.

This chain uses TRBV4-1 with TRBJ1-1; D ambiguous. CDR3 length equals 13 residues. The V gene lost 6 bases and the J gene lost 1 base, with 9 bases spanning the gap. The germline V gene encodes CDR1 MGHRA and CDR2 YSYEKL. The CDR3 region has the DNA TGCGCCAGCAGACTGACGGGGAACACTGAAGCTTTCTTT. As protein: CASRLTGNTEAFF.